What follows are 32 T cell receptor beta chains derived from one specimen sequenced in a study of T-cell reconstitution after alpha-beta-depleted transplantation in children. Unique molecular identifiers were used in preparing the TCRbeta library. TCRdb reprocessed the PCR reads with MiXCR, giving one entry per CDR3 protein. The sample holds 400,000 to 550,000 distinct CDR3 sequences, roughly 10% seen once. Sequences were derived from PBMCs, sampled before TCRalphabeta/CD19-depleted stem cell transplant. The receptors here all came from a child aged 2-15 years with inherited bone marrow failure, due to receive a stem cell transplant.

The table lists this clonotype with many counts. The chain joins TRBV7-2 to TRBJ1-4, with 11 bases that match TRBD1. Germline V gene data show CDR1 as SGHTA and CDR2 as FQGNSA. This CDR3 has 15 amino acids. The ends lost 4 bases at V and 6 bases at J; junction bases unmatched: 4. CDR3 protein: CASSSDRGRYEKLFF. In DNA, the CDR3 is TGTGCCAGCAGCTCGGACAGGGGGCGATATGAAAAACTGTTTTTT.

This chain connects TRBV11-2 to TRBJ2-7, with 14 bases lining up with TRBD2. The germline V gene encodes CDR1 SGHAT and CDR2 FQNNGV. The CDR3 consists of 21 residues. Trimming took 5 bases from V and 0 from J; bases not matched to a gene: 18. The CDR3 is CASSPPKGLAGVSPLSYEQYF. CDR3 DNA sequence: TGTGCCAGCAGCCCCCCTAAGGGACTAGCGGGAGTCAGCCCCCTCTCCTACGAGCAGTACTTC.

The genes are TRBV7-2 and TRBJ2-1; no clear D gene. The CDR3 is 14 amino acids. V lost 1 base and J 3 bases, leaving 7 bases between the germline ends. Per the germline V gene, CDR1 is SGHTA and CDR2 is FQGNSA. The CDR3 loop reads CASSLDSLYNEQFF. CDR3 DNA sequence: TGTGCCAGCAGCTTAGACTCGCTCTACAATGAGCAGTTCTTC.

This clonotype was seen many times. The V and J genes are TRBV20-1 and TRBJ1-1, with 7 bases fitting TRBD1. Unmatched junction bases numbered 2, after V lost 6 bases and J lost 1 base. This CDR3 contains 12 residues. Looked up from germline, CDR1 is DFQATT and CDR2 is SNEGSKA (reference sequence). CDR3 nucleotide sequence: TGCAGTGCGTGGACAGGGAACACTGAAGCTTTCTTT. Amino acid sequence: CSAWTGNTEAFF.

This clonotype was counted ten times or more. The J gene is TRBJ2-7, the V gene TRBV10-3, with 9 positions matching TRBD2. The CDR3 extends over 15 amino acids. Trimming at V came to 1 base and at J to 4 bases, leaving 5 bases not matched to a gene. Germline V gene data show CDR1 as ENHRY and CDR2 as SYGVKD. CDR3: CAISELGLAGYEQYF. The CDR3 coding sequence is TGTGCCATCAGTGAGTTAGGTCTAGCGGGATACGAGCAGTACTTC.

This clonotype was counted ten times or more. DNA for the CDR3: TGTGCCAGCAGTGAATTCAAGGGGGGGTACTACGAGCAGTACTTC. Translated: CASSEFKGGYYEQYF. This sequence joins TRBV25-1 and TRBJ2-7; a weak D match, TRBD2 (7 bases). Trimming removed 1 base from V and 3 bases from J, with 13 bases in between. This CDR3 contains 15 residues. Germline-derived CDR1 and CDR2 are MGHDK and SYGVNS.

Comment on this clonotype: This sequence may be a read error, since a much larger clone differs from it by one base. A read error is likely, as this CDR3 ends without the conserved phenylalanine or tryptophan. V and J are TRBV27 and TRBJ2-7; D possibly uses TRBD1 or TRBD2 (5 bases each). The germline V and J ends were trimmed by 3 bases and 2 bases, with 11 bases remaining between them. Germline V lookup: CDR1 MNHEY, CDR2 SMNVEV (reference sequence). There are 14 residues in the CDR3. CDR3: CASSLGPGPYEQYS. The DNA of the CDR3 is TGTGCCAGCAGTTTGGGACCGGGCCCCTACGAGCAGTACTCC.

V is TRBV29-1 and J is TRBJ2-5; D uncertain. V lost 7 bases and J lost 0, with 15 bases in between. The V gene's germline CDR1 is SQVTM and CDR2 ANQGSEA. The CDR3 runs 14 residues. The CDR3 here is CSALGDKYQETQYF. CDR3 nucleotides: TGCAGCGCCTTAGGAGATAAGTACCAAGAGACCCAGTACTTC.

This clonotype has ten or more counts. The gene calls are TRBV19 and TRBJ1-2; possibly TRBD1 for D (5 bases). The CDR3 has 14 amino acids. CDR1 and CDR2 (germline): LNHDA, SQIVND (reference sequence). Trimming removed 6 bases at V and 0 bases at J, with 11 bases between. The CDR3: CASSPGTSNYGYTF. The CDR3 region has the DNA TGTGCCAGTAGCCCAGGGACTTCTAACTATGGCTACACCTTC.

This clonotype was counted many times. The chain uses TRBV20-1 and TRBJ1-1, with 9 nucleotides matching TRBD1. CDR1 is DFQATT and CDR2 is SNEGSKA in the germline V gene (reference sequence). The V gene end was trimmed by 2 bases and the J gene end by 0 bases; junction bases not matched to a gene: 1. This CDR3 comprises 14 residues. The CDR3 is CSARRDRVNTEAFF. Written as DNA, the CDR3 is TGCAGTGCTAGACGGGACAGGGTGAACACTGAAGCTTTCTTT.

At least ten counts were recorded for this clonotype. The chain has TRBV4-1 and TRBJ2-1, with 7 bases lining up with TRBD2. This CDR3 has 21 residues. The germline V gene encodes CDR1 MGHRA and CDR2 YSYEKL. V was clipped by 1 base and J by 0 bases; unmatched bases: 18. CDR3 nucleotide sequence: TGCGCCAGCAGCCAAGTTGTGGGGGGAGGGCCAACTTCGAGCTCCTACAATGAGCAGTTCTTC. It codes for CASSQVVGGGPTSSSYNEQFF.

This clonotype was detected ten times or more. The CDR3 region is CASSASGTLTYEQYF. The CDR3 DNA follows: TGTGCCAGCAGTGCTTCCGGGACTCTAACCTACGAGCAGTACTTC. V usage is TRBV25-1 and J usage is TRBJ2-7, with a possible D match to TRBD2 (6 bases). Trimming removed 4 bases at V and 2 bases at J, with 15 bases between. Germline CDR1 and CDR2: MGHDK and SYGVNS. The CDR3 runs to 15 residues.

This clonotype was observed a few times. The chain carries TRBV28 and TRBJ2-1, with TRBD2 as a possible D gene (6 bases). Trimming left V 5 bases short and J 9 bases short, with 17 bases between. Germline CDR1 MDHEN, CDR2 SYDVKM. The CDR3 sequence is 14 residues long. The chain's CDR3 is CASSGDRGSLEQFF. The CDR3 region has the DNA TGTGCCAGCAGTGGCGACCGGGGGAGTCTTGAGCAGTTCTTC.

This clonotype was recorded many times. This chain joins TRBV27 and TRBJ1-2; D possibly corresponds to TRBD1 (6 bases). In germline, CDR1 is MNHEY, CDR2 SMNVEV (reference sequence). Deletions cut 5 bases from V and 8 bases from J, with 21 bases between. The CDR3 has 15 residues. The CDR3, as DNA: TGTGCCAGCAGTCCGACGGGGGGGCGTGGTGCGGGCTACACCTTC. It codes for CASSPTGGRGAGYTF.

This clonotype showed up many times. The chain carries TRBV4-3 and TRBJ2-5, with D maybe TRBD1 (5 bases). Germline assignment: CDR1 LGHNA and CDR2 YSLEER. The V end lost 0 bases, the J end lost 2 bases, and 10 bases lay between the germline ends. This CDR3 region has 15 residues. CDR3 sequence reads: CASSQDYRNQETQYF. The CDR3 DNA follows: TGCGCCAGCAGCCAAGACTACAGGAATCAAGAGACCCAGTACTTC.

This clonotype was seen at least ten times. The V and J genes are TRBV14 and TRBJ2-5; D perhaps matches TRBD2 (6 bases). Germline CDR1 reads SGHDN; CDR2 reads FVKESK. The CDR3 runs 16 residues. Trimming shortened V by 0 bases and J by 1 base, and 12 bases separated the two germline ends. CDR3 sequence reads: CASSQDAQGGQETQYF. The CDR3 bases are TGTGCCAGCAGCCAAGATGCGCAGGGAGGCCAAGAGACCCAGTACTTC.

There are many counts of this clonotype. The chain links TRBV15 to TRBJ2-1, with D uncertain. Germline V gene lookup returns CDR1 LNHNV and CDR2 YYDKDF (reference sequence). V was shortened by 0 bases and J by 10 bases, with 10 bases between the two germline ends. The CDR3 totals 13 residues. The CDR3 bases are TGTGCCACCAGCAGAGATTGGGCAAACGAGCAGTTCTTC. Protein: CATSRDWANEQFF.

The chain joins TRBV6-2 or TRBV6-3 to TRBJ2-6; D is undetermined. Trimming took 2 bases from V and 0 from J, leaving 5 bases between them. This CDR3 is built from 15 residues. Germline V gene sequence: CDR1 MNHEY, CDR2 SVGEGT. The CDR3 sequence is CASSYTVSGANVLTF. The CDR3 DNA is TGTGCCAGCAGTTACACGGTCTCTGGGGCCAACGTCCTGACTTTC.

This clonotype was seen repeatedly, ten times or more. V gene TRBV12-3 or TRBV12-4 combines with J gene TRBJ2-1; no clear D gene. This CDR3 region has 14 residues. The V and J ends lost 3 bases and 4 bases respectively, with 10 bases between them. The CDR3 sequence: CASSFGVRYNEQFF. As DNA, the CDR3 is TGTGCCAGCAGTTTTGGGGTGAGATACAATGAGCAGTTCTTC.

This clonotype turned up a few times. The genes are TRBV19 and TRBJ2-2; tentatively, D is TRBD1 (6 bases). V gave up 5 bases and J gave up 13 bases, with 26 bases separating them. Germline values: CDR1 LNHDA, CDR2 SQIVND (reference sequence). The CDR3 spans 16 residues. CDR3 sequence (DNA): TGTGCCAGTAGTCGGTCTCCGGACAGTTCGAGAATCGGGCTGTTTTTT. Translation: CASSRSPDSSRIGLFF.

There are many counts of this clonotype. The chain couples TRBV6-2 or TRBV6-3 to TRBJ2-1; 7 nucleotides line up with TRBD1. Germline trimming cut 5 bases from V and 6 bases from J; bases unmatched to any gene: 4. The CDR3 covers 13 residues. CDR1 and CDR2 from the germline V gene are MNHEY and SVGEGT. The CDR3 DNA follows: TGTGCCAGCAGTACGACAGGGTTCAATGAGCAGTTCTTC. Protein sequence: CASSTTGFNEQFF.

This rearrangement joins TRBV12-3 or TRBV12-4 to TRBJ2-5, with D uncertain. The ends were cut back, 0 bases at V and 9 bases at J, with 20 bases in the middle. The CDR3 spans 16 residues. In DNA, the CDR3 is TGTGCCAGCAGTTTAGCGGGGTTTCGGAGCCCCGGAGCCCAGTACTTC. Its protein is CASSLAGFRSPGAQYF.

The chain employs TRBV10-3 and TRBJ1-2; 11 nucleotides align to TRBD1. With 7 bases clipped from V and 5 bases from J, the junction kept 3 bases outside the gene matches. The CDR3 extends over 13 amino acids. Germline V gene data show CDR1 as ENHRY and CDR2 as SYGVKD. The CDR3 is CAITGQGAYGYTF. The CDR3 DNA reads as TGTGCCATCACCGGACAGGGGGCGTATGGCTACACCTTC.

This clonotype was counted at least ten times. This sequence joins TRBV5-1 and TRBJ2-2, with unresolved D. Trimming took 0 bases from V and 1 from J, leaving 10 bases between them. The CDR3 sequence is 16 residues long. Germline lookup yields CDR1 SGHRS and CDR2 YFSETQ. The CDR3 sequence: CASSLASPLNTGELFF. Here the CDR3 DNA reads TGCGCCAGCAGCTTGGCGAGCCCCCTGAACACCGGGGAGCTGTTTTTT.

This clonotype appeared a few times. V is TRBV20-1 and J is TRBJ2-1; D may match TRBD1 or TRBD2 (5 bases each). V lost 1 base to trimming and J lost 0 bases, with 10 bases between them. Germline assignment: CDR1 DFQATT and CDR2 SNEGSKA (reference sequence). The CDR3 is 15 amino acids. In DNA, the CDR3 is TGCAGTGCTAGAGGGGACGTGGGCTCCTACAATGAGCAGTTCTTC. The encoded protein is CSARGDVGSYNEQFF.

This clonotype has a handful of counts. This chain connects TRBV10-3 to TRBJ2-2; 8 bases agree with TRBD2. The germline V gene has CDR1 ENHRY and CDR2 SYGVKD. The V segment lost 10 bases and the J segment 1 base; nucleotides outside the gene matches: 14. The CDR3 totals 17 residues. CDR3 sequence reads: CATLNLAGVENTGELFF. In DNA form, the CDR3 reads TGTGCCACCCTAAATCTAGCGGGCGTAGAGAACACCGGGGAGCTGTTTTTT.

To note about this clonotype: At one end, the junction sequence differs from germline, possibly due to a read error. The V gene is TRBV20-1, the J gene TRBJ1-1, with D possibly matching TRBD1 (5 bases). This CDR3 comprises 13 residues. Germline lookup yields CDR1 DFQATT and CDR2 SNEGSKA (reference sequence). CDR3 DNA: TGCCGTGCAACGACGGGGCAGGGCACTGAAGCTTTCTTT. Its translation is CRATTGQGTEAFF.

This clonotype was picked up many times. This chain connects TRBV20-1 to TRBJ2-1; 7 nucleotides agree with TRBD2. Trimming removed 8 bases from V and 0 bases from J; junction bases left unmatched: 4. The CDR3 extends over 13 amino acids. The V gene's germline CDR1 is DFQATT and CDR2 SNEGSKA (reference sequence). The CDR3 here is CSTRGSSYNEQFF. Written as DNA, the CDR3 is TGCAGTACACGCGGGAGCTCCTACAATGAGCAGTTCTTC.

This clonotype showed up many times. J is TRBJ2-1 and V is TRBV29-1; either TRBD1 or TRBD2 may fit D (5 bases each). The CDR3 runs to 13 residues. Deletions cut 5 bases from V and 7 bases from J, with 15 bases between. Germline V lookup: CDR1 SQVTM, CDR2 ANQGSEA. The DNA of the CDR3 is TGCAGCGTTATAATCGGGACCCGGAATGAGCAGTTCTTC. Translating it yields CSVIIGTRNEQFF.

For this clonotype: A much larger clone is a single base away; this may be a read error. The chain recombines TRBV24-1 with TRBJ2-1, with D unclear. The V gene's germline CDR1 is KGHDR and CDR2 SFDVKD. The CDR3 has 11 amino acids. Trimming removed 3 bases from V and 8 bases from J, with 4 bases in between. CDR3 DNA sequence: TGTGCCACCAGTGATCCCGATGAGCAGTTCTTC. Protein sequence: CATSDPDEQFF.

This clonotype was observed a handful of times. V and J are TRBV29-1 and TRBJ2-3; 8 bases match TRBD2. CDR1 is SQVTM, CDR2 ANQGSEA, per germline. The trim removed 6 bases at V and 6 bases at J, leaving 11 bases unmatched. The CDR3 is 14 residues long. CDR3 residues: CSVRLAGGGDTQYF. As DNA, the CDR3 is TGCAGCGTCCGACTGGCGGGAGGAGGGGATACGCAGTATTTT.

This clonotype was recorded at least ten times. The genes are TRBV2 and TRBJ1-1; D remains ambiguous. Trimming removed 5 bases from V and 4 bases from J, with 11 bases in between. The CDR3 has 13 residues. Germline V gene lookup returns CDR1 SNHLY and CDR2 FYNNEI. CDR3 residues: CASSQGWGTEAFF. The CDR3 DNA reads TGTGCCAGCAGTCAAGGATGGGGCACTGAAGCTTTCTTT.